This T cell receptor beta chain was captured by sequencing in a study of early T cells in non-severe SARS-CoV-2 infection. The protocol attached unique molecular identifiers to individual cDNA molecules. TCRdb ran MiXCR on the 5' RACE reads and lists one entry per CDR3 protein. The table has roughly 66,000 distinct CDR3 sequences, approximately 8.3% seen once. V was pared by 0 bases and J by 16 bases, with 8 bases of the junction left unmatched. Looked up from germline, CDR1 is MNHEY and CDR2 is SMNVEV (reference sequence). CDR3 length equals 13 residues. The TCR was taken from an adult who was a healthcare worker with PCR-confirmed SARS-CoV-2 infection or an uninfected control (not recorded which). The chain couples TRBV27 to TRBJ2-2, with 7 positions matching TRBD1. Sequencing was performed on whole blood. The CDR3, as DNA: TGTGCCAGCAGTTTATCGTCTGACAGGGCTCGGTTTTTT. Translation gives CASSLSSDRARFF.